Presented here are 21 T cell receptor beta chains from one specimen sequenced in a study of shared clonotypes between healthy human individuals. Profiled with immunoSEQ multiplex PCR; TCRdb holds only in-frame clones, not every one. The sample shows a few million clones, 85% to 95% of them seen only once. The sample consisted of naive CD4+ T cells from PBMCs. The sample's subset: CD45RA+ positively selected. These receptors were collected from a man younger than 35 in good health. Some clones in this sample may be carry-over from other donors' samples.

On this clone itself: The same CDR3 can be traced to other DNA sequences in this sample. V and J are TRBV5-1 and TRBJ2-2; 10 nucleotides line up with TRBD2. Trimming took 2 bases from V and 5 from J; bases not matched to a gene: 6. The germline V gene has CDR1 SGHRS and CDR2 YFSETQ. There are 16 residues in the CDR3. The CDR3 here is CASSFQAGGDTGELFF. CDR3 DNA sequence: TGCGCCAGCAGCTTTCAAGCGGGAGGGGATACCGGGGAGCTGTTTTTT.

J is TRBJ2-1 and V is TRBV6-1; D unresolved. The CDR3 is 16 amino acids. Per germline, CDR1 MNHNS and CDR2 SASEGT. Trimming removed 2 bases at V and 4 bases at J, with 15 bases between. CDR3 sequence (DNA): TGTGCCAGCAGTGAACAGGCGTTGTTGGGGTACAATGAGCAGTTCTTC. This codes for CASSEQALLGYNEQFF.

The chain combines TRBV14 with TRBJ1-1; 10 nucleotides line up with TRBD1. V shed 4 bases, J shed 2 bases, and the junction held 4 bases outside the gene matches. The CDR3 is made up of 15 amino acids. The germline CDR1 and CDR2 sequences are SGHDN and FVKESK. CDR3: CASSRGTGENTEAFF. The CDR3 DNA sequence: TGTGCCAGCAGCCGAGGGACAGGGGAAAACACTGAAGCTTTCTTT.

This clone is a singleton in its sample. The genes are TRBV14 and TRBJ2-5; D may be TRBD2 (5 bases). CDR3 length: 14 residues. Per the germline V gene, CDR1 is SGHDN and CDR2 is FVKESK. V gave up 1 base and J gave up 4 bases, with 10 bases separating them. The CDR3 DNA reads TGTGCCAGCAGCCAAGTATCTGGGAGAGAGACCCAGTACTTC. This encodes CASSQVSGRETQYF.

The chain carries TRBV18 and TRBJ2-1, with 8 nucleotides matching TRBD2. CDR3 length: 15 residues. Germline-derived CDR1 and CDR2 are KGHSH and LQKENI. After removal of 5 bases from V and 12 bases from J, the junction contained 15 bases not matched to a gene. CDR3 sequence: CASSDGLAQLERQFF. CDR3 coding DNA: TGTGCCAGCTCAGACGGACTAGCACAACTGGAAAGGCAGTTCTTC.

The V gene is TRBV5-1, the J gene TRBJ1-3; D uncertain. Germline CDR1 SGHRS, CDR2 YFSETQ. V lost 4 bases and J lost 4, with 9 bases in between. The CDR3 has 13 amino acids. CDR3 nucleotide sequence: TGCGCCAGCAGCCAAGGACTGGGAAACACCATATATTTT. This codes for CASSQGLGNTIYF.

The J gene is TRBJ1-3, the V gene TRBV28; 9 bases are shared with TRBD1. CDR3 length: 16 residues. Trimming at V came to 6 bases and at J to 4 bases, leaving 10 bases not matched to a gene. Germline V gene sequence: CDR1 MDHEN, CDR2 SYDVKM. The CDR3: CASRATGGSWGNTIYF. Here the CDR3 DNA reads TGTGCCAGCAGGGCCACAGGGGGCTCTTGGGGAAACACCATATATTTT.

V gene TRBV5-1 combines with J gene TRBJ2-1, with a weak D call TRBD1 (6 bases). V lost 7 bases to trimming and J lost 1 base, with 15 bases between them. The CDR3 sequence is 15 residues long. Germline values: CDR1 SGHRS, CDR2 YFSETQ. Written as DNA, the CDR3 is TGCGCCAGCTCACGGGTGGGGGCTTCCTACAATGAGCAGTTCTTC. Residues: CASSRVGASYNEQFF.

On this clone: Other DNA sequences in this specimen translate into the identical CDR3. The chain has TRBV5-1 and TRBJ1-1, with D uncertain. The CDR3 contains 13 residues. Germline assignment: CDR1 SGHRS and CDR2 YFSETQ. V was trimmed by 0 bases and J by 2 bases, leaving 5 bases between them. The CDR3 loop is CASSLAPNTEAFF. CDR3 nucleotides: TGCGCCAGCAGCTTGGCTCCAAACACTGAAGCTTTCTTT. Full variable domain (rest looked up from reference TRBV5-1 and TRBJ1-1): KAGVTQTPRYLIKTRGQQVTLSCSPISGHRSVSWYQQTPGQGLQFLFEYFSETQRNKGNFPGRFSGRQFSNSRSEMNVSTLELGDSALYLCASSLAPNTEAFFGQGTRLTVV.

As for this clone: One junction end does not reproduce the germline sequence, and a read error may be involved. This chain links TRBV6-1 with TRBJ1-4, with 10 bases fitting TRBD1. This CDR3 is 12 amino acids long. Germline V gene sequence: CDR1 MNHNS, CDR2 SASEGT. CDR3 loop: CASSDPGQGGLF. Written as DNA, the CDR3 is TGTGCCAGCAGTGACCCCGGACAGGGGGGGCTTTTT.

The chain is built from TRBV7-2 and TRBJ1-1; D gene unclear. The V end lost 1 base, the J end lost 1 base, and 4 bases lay between the germline ends. This CDR3 region has 13 residues. Germline CDR1 is SGHTA and CDR2 is FQGNSA. The CDR3 nucleotides read TGTGCCAGCAGCTTAGGGGAGAACACTGAAGCTTTCTTT. It specifies CASSLGENTEAFF.

This chain connects TRBV2 to TRBJ2-1; no clear D. CDR1 and CDR2 from the germline V gene are SNHLY and FYNNEI. Trimming removed 5 bases from V and 6 bases from J, with 5 bases in between. The CDR3 contains 11 residues. The CDR3 reads CASSYRNEQFF. The CDR3 region has the DNA TGTGCCAGCAGTTACCGCAATGAGCAGTTCTTC.

The chain carries TRBV5-4 and TRBJ2-3; D is uncertain. Germline lookup yields CDR1 SGHNT and CDR2 YYREEE (reference sequence). The CDR3 is 12 amino acids. Trimming removed 7 bases at V and 6 bases at J, with 12 bases between. The CDR3 DNA reads as TGTGCCAGCGGATCTCCCCGGGATACGCAGTATTTT. This gives the protein CASGSPRDTQYF.

This chain links TRBV4-1 with TRBJ2-7; 7 bases are a match to TRBD1. J was trimmed by 2 bases and V by 3 bases; bases with no gene match: 10. The CDR3 consists of 16 residues. The germline V gene encodes CDR1 MGHRA and CDR2 YSYEKL. The CDR3 here is CASSQNTGTVTYEQYF. In DNA, the CDR3 is TGCGCCAGCAGCCAGAATACCGGGACAGTGACCTACGAGCAGTACTTC.

The chain carries TRBV19 and TRBJ1-1; D gene ambiguous. This CDR3 is built from 14 residues. CDR1 and CDR2 (germline): LNHDA, SQIVND (reference sequence). V was clipped by 8 bases and J by 3 bases, with 16 bases between them. CDR3 amino acids: CASALGQAYTEAFF. DNA of the CDR3: TGTGCCAGTGCGCTAGGGCAGGCGTACACTGAAGCTTTCTTT.

In this sample, this clone turned up once. CDR3 region: CASSPGTYFYNEQFF. Here the CDR3 DNA reads TGCGCCAGCAGCCCAGGGACCTATTTCTACAATGAGCAGTTCTTC. The chain combines TRBV5-1 with TRBJ2-1; D possibly matches TRBD1 or TRBD2 (5 bases each). The germline V gene encodes CDR1 SGHRS and CDR2 YFSETQ. CDR3 size: 15 residues. V was shortened by 4 bases and J by 3 bases, with 14 bases between the two germline ends.

The chain combines TRBV20-1 with TRBJ2-1; D gene unclear. V lost 2 bases and J 9 bases, leaving 8 bases between the germline ends. The CDR3 runs 11 residues. The germline gives CDR1 DFQATT, CDR2 SNEGSKA (reference sequence). The CDR3 protein is CSARSIIEQFF. The DNA for the CDR3 is TGCAGTGCTAGATCCATCATTGAGCAGTTCTTC.

The rearrangement links TRBV5-5 to TRBJ1-3; D uncertain. The germline V and J ends were trimmed by 3 bases and 3 bases, with 13 bases remaining between them. Germline assignment: CDR1 SGHKS and CDR2 YYEKEE (reference sequence). This CDR3 is 15 amino acids long. CDR3 residues: CASSSSQAGGNTIYF. CDR3 DNA: TGTGCCAGCAGCTCGAGTCAGGCTGGTGGAAACACCATATATTTT.

The chain recombines TRBV10-3 with TRBJ2-7; 8 positions agree with TRBD1. Germline CDR1 ENHRY, CDR2 SYGVKD. V lost 6 bases and J lost 3; bases outside the gene matches: 4. The length of the CDR3 is 13 residues. As DNA, the CDR3 is TGTGCCATCAGGACGACAGGGGTCTACGAGCAGTACTTC. Encoded protein: CAIRTTGVYEQYF.

The chain carries TRBV28 and TRBJ2-5, with TRBD2 identical over 7 bases. The end of the DNA is better explained by TRBJ2-7, so the J call may be wrong. The CDR3 contains 16 residues. Germline CDR1 is MDHEN and CDR2 is SYDVKM. The CDR3 nucleotides read TGTGCCAGCAGTTATAAAGCGGGACTTGGCCCCTACGAGCAGTACTTC. Amino acid sequence: CASSYKAGLGPYEQYF.

In its sample, this clone was seen once. The same CDR3 arises from other DNA sequences in this sample as well. The chain is built from TRBV2 and TRBJ2-7; D is ambiguous. The CDR3 covers 13 residues. V lost 1 base, J lost 2 bases, and 6 bases lay in between. Germline CDR1 reads SNHLY; CDR2 reads FYNNEI. The CDR3 sequence: CASSEGPAYEQYF. The CDR3 region has the DNA TGTGCCAGCAGTGAAGGTCCCGCCTACGAGCAGTACTTC.